The 26 T cell receptor beta chains below were found in one sample sequenced in a study of vaccination effects on CD4 cells after COVID-19. Antigen-specific CD4+ T cells were expanded (with viral peptide pools) by the ViraFEST assay ahead of sequencing. Following 10 days of culture, CD4+ T cells were isolated. Either the mRNA-1273 or the BNT162b2 vaccine was given to participants as two doses. These receptors are not linked to any known antigen. The assay was immunoSEQ multiplex PCR, and TCRdb's table has in-frame clones only and misses some. The sample lists 75,000 to 100,000 clones, about three quarters occurring once. Sequencing used CD4+ T cells from PBMCs cultured with HCoV-OC43 spike peptides, obtained after COVID-19 vaccination. Subset: HCoV-OC43 spike overlapping peptide pool stimulation. The receptors were sampled from a human donor who received a COVID-19 vaccine.

The chain combines TRBV18 with TRBJ1-5, with 8 bases fitting TRBD1. Germline CDR1 is KGHSH and CDR2 is LQKENI. V trimming: 3 bases; J trimming: 2 bases; junction bases outside the gene matches: 6. This CDR3 has 16 residues. CDR3 sequence: CASSPQGAGGNQPQHF. The CDR3 DNA follows: TGTGCCAGCTCACCTCAGGGGGCGGGAGGCAATCAGCCCCAGCATTTT.

V gene TRBV30 combines with J gene TRBJ1-5; D may be TRBD1 (5 bases). CDR1 is GTSNPN, CDR2 SVGIG, per germline (reference sequence). V shed 0 bases and J shed 4 bases, with 13 bases lying between them. CDR3 length: 15 amino acids. The CDR3, as DNA: TGTGCCTGGAGTGTAGGCTCAGGGTGGAATCAGCCCCAGCATTTT. It is translated as CAWSVGSGWNQPQHF.

This clone was recorded only once. The chain combines TRBV25-1 with TRBJ2-2, with D perhaps given as TRBD1 or TRBD2 (7 bases each). The CDR3 contains 15 residues. With 3 bases removed from V and 7 bases from J, the gap between germline ends came to 15 bases. CDR1 MGHDK and CDR2 SYGVNS come from the germline V gene. DNA of the CDR3: TGTGCCAGCAGTGAGCTTCAGGGGGGGGTCGGGGAGCTGTTTTTT. Translation: CASSELQGGVGELFF.

This clone has just a few counts. V usage is TRBV5-1 and J usage is TRBJ1-1, with D perhaps matching TRBD1 (5 bases). Germline V gene lookup returns CDR1 SGHRS and CDR2 YFSETQ. The CDR3 length is 15 residues. Trimming took off 1 base at V and 4 bases at J, with 14 bases between the two ends. CDR3 DNA sequence: TGCGCCAGCAGCTTGCAAGGGGCGCGGGCCACTGAAGCTTTCTTT. Its protein is CASSLQGARATEAFF.

The chain employs TRBV18 and TRBJ1-1, with TRBD1 identical over 9 bases. V lost 2 bases and J lost 2; bases outside the gene matches: 6. The CDR3 consists of 16 residues. The germline V gene encodes CDR1 KGHSH and CDR2 LQKENI. As DNA, the CDR3 is TGTGCCAGCTCACCATTCGGACAGGGGCCCAACACTGAAGCTTTCTTT. Its translation: CASSPFGQGPNTEAFF.

This clone came up many times. The chain joins TRBV9 to TRBJ1-1; 7 bases line up with TRBD1. J lost 1 base, V lost 4 bases, and 7 bases had no gene match. Germline CDR1 reads SGDLS; CDR2 reads YYNGEE. The CDR3 contains 15 residues. CDR3 protein: CASSTRDRQNTEAFF. CDR3 nucleotide sequence: TGTGCCAGCAGCACCCGGGACAGACAGAACACTGAAGCTTTCTTT.

The CDR3 spells CASSLIGTGPSTDTQYF. CDR3 sequence (DNA): TGTGCCAGCAGCTTAATAGGGACAGGGCCAAGCACAGATACGCAGTATTTT. The rearrangement joins TRBV7-2 to TRBJ2-3; 9 bases map to TRBD1. V dropped 2 bases and J dropped 0; count of bases not matched to a gene: 6. CDR3 size: 17 residues. Germline V CDR1 and CDR2: SGHTA, FQGNSA.

Of note for this clone: Germline and junction disagree at one end, which may indicate a read error. The V gene is TRBV28, the J gene TRBJ2-3; 8 nucleotides match TRBD2. The CDR3 loop spans 17 amino acids. From germline, CDR1 is MDHEN and CDR2 SYDVKM. CDR3 protein: CASSPPAGTSGTDTQYF. CDR3 sequence (DNA): TGTGCCAGCAGTCCCCCTGCGGGGACTAGTGGCACCGATACGCAGTATTTT.

The chain combines TRBV10-3 with TRBJ1-5; tentative D call: TRBD1 (6 bases). There are 13 residues in the CDR3. From germline, CDR1 is ENHRY and CDR2 SYGVKD. The V end lost 7 bases, the J end lost 3 bases, and 10 bases lay between the germline ends. The CDR3 DNA follows: TGTGCCATCACAGGGGACCCCAATCAGCCCCAGCATTTT. It is translated as CAITGDPNQPQHF.

The CDR3 is CASSPNGGTSTDTQYF. In DNA, the CDR3 is TGTGCCAGCAGCCCTAATGGGGGGACTAGCACAGATACGCAGTATTTT. The gene calls are TRBV7-3 and TRBJ2-3; a possible D gene is TRBD2 (6 bases). Germline values: CDR1 SGHTA, CDR2 FQGTGA. The CDR3 covers 16 residues. V lost 5 bases to trimming and J lost 0 bases, with 15 bases between them.

The chain employs TRBV27 and TRBJ2-4; D is perhaps TRBD1 (6 bases). The V gene lost 6 bases and the J gene lost 7 bases, with 10 bases spanning the gap. Germline V gene lookup returns CDR1 MNHEY and CDR2 SMNVEV (reference sequence). The CDR3 contains 12 residues. The CDR3 here is CASSTQGNIQYF. The DNA of the CDR3 is TGTGCCAGCAGCACTCAGGGGAACATTCAGTACTTC.

The CDR3 DNA follows: TGTGCCAGCAGTTTAACGGCTAAGAACACTGAAGCTTTCTTT. This sequence encodes CASSLTAKNTEAFF. The V and J genes are TRBV28 and TRBJ1-1; D ambiguous. Per the germline V gene, CDR1 is MDHEN and CDR2 is SYDVKM. Trimming cost V 2 bases and J 1 base, with 8 bases left between them. This CDR3 is built from 14 residues.

On this clone itself: The sample holds other DNA sequences that translate to the same CDR3. The chain employs TRBV5-1 and TRBJ2-5; maybe TRBD1 (7 bases). This CDR3 region has 13 residues. The ends were cut back, 4 bases at V and 3 bases at J, with 10 bases in the middle. CDR1 and CDR2 (germline): SGHRS, YFSETQ. DNA of the CDR3: TGCGCCAGCAGCCGCGGGACAGAAGAGACCCAGTACTTC. Translated: CASSRGTEETQYF.

This CDR3 reads CASSLRGIGTEAFF. CDR3 nucleotides: TGTGCCAGCAGCTTAAGGGGAATAGGCACTGAAGCTTTCTTT. This rearrangement joins TRBV7-2 to TRBJ1-1; tentatively, D is TRBD1 (5 bases). Trimming shortened V by 2 bases and J by 4 bases, and 11 bases separated the two germline ends. The length of the CDR3 is 14 residues. The germline V gene encodes CDR1 SGHTA and CDR2 FQGNSA.

The chain uses TRBV6-2 or TRBV6-3 and TRBJ1-5; no definite D call. V was pared by 2 bases and J by 0 bases, with 14 bases between. The CDR3 covers 17 residues. Germline V gene lookup returns CDR1 MNHEY and CDR2 SVGEGT. CDR3 in amino acids: CASSYRPSPGSNQPQHF. For the CDR3, the DNA is TGTGCCAGCAGTTACCGCCCGTCCCCAGGTAGCAATCAGCCCCAGCATTTT.

The chain employs TRBV7-9 and TRBJ1-5, with unresolved D. This CDR3 contains 14 residues. V was shortened by 1 base and J by 12 bases, with 16 bases between the two germline ends. Germline CDR1 and CDR2: SEHNR and FQNEAQ (reference sequence). CDR3 amino acids: CASSLGDYTGYQHF. The DNA for the CDR3 is TGTGCCAGCAGCTTAGGAGACTACACGGGCTACCAGCATTTT.

V usage is TRBV5-8 and J usage is TRBJ2-1, with a possible D match to TRBD1 (6 bases). The CDR3 sequence is 15 residues long. Trimming removed 0 bases at V and 7 bases at J, with 14 bases between. CDR1 is SGHTS and CDR2 is YDEGEE in the germline V gene. CDR3 coding DNA: TGTGCCAGCAGCTTGGTTAAGGGGGTTGGTAATGAGCAGTTCTTC. Translating it yields CASSLVKGVGNEQFF.

The rearrangement uses TRBV6-4 and TRBJ2-1; D possibly corresponds to TRBD1 (5 bases). The CDR3 consists of 14 residues. V was trimmed by 0 bases and J by 6 bases, leaving 9 bases between them. Germline V gene data show CDR1 as MRHNA and CDR2 as SNTAGT. As DNA, the CDR3 is TGTGCCAGCAGTGACTCAGGAGACAGCAATGAGCAGTTCTTC. Its translation: CASSDSGDSNEQFF.

This clone was picked up a small number of times. This chain links TRBV7-2 with TRBJ1-6; D remains ambiguous. Per germline, CDR1 SGHTA and CDR2 FQGNSA. This CDR3 is built from 12 residues. V was pared by 5 bases and J by 8 bases, with 7 bases between. The CDR3 region is CASSADYSPLHF. DNA for the CDR3: TGTGCCAGCAGCGCCGACTATTCACCCCTCCACTTT.

The gene calls are TRBV5-1 and TRBJ1-4; TRBD1 matches at 8 bases. The junction had 6 bases not matched to a gene; V was cut back by 2 bases and J by 6 bases. Germline loops: CDR1 SGHRS, CDR2 YFSETQ. CDR3 size: 15 residues. The CDR3 loop is CASSFGTGGHEKLFF. The CDR3, as DNA: TGCGCCAGCAGCTTCGGAACAGGGGGTCATGAAAAACTGTTTTTT.

This chain connects TRBV6-5 to TRBJ2-2; D is possibly TRBD1 (6 bases). The germline V gene encodes CDR1 MNHEY and CDR2 SVGAGI. CDR3 size: 16 residues. The V end was cut by 2 bases, the J end by 3 bases, with 13 bases between. The CDR3 nucleotides read TGTGCCAGCAGTTACCCACAGGGCAGGGACACCGGGGAGCTGTTTTTT. Translated: CASSYPQGRDTGELFF.

The genes are TRBV27 and TRBJ1-3; perhaps TRBD1 as D (6 bases). CDR1 MNHEY and CDR2 SMNVEV come from the germline V gene (reference sequence). The V end lost 3 bases, the J end lost 0 bases, and 9 bases lay between the germline ends. CDR3 size: 15 residues. In DNA form, the CDR3 reads TGTGCCAGCAGTTTCACAGGGAACTCTGGAAACACCATATATTTT. This codes for CASSFTGNSGNTIYF.

V is TRBV7-9 and J is TRBJ1-2; D uncertain. CDR3 size: 12 residues. The germline V gene encodes CDR1 SEHNR and CDR2 FQNEAQ (reference sequence). Trimming took off 1 base at V and 4 bases at J, with 4 bases between the two ends. CDR3 nucleotide sequence: TGTGCCAGCAGCTTAGTCGCCTATGGCTACACCTTC. Translated: CASSLVAYGYTF.

The V gene is TRBV6-4, the J gene TRBJ2-2, with 7 bases that match TRBD2. The germline V gene has CDR1 MRHNA and CDR2 SNTAGT. The CDR3 is 14 amino acids. The junction had 1 base not matched to a gene; V was cut back by 6 bases and J by 0 bases. The CDR3 region has the DNA TGTGCCAGCAGACTAGCGACGAACACCGGGGAGCTGTTTTTT. As protein: CASRLATNTGELFF.

V usage is TRBV5-5 and J usage is TRBJ1-5; the match to TRBD1 covers 8 bases. V shed 0 bases and J 1 base; nucleotides not matched to a gene: 9. Germline values: CDR1 SGHKS, CDR2 YYEKEE (reference sequence). This CDR3 comprises 18 residues. CDR3 sequence reads: CASSLEVTGVGSNQPQHF. The CDR3 DNA is TGTGCCAGCAGCTTGGAGGTGACAGGGGTTGGGAGCAATCAGCCCCAGCATTTT. The full variable domain, completed using reference TRBV5-5 and TRBJ1-5, is DAGVTQSPTHLIKTRGQQVTLRCSPISGHKSVSWYQQVLGQGPQFIFQYYEKEERGRGNFPDRFSARQFPNYSSELNVNALLLGDSALYLCASSLEVTGVGSNQPQHFGDGTRLSIL.

This clone has just one count. For the CDR3, the DNA is TGTGCCAGCAGCCCGGCGGGACAGGGAAGCGTTCGTAATGGCTACACCTTC. Its protein is CASSPAGQGSVRNGYTF. V gene TRBV7-2 combines with J gene TRBJ1-2, with TRBD1 identical over 9 bases. This CDR3 region has 17 residues. Germline loops: CDR1 SGHTA, CDR2 FQGNSA. V shed 5 bases, J shed 6 bases, and the junction held 16 bases outside the gene matches.